One and the same sample provided the 22 T cell receptor beta chains below, sequenced in a study of molecular identifiers for immune sequencing clone quantification. A single record per CDR3 protein comes from TCRdb applying MiXCR to the PCR reads. The sample shows 40,000 to 50,000 distinct CDR3 sequences, roughly a fifth of them seen only once. The sequenced sample consisted of naive CD8+ T cells from blood, with Jurkat cell RNA spiked in. The sample's subset: FACS-sorted CD8+CD4-CCR7+CD45RA+ naive T cells. Receptor source: a human donor in good health. Some libraries in this study had Jurkat cell RNA spiked in.

This clonotype has a handful of counts. Since a much larger clone is just one base distant, this may be a read error. The chain employs TRBV5-3 and TRBJ2-7; D is perhaps TRBD2 (5 bases). TRBV5-3 is an open reading frame whose function is uncertain. This CDR3 has 14 residues. The DNA for the CDR3 is TGTGCCAGCAGCTTGCGTGTGGGAGTAAGCGAGCAGTACTTC. Translated: CASSLRVGVSEQYF.

Turning to this clonotype: A clone one base away is much larger, so this may be a read error. V gene TRBV30 combines with J gene TRBJ1-1; no definite D call. This CDR3 is built from 12 residues. CDR1 is GTSNPN, CDR2 SVGIG, per germline (reference sequence). The V gene lost 0 bases and the J gene lost 3 bases, with 5 bases spanning the gap. The chain's CDR3 is CAWSVLDTEAFF. The CDR3 nucleotides are TGTGCCTGGAGTGTACTAGACACTGAAGCTTTCTTT.

This clonotype was counted at least ten times. This chain connects TRBV28 to TRBJ2-5; the D gene could be TRBD1 or TRBD2 (7 bases each). The germline gives CDR1 MDHEN, CDR2 SYDVKM. Trimming cost V 3 bases and J 5 bases, with 34 bases left between them. The CDR3 loop spans 21 amino acids. CDR3 sequence reads: CASSFVMSGGEWGLDSETQYF. In nucleotides, the CDR3 is TGTGCCAGCAGTTTCGTGATGTCAGGGGGGGAATGGGGCCTTGATTCGGAGACCCAGTACTTC.

There are many counts of this clonotype. The chain links TRBV9 to TRBJ1-2; D is uncertain. This CDR3 has 17 amino acids. Germline-derived CDR1 and CDR2 are SGDLS and YYNGEE. With 4 bases removed from V and 0 bases from J, the gap between germline ends came to 19 bases. CDR3 protein: CASSPGVPSHPNYGYTF. CDR3 coding DNA: TGTGCCAGCAGCCCGGGAGTTCCCTCACATCCTAACTATGGCTACACCTTC.

With respect to this clonotype: A read error may produce the germline difference seen at one junction end. The chain employs TRBV4-3 and TRBJ1-6, with D unresolved. This CDR3 region has 14 residues. Germline CDR1 reads LGHNA; CDR2 reads YSLEER. This chain's CDR3 is CASGQGDTNSPLHF. The CDR3 DNA follows: TGCGCCAGCGGCCAAGGAGACACAAATTCACCCCTCCACTTT.

Many counts were recorded for this clonotype. The rearrangement uses TRBV7-6 and TRBJ1-6; D not certain. The CDR3 runs 15 residues. The germline CDR1 and CDR2 sequences are SGHVS and FNYEAQ. V lost 5 bases to trimming and J lost 4 bases, with 12 bases between them. CDR3 coding DNA: TGTGCCAGCAGCAACTTGGACGGGTATAATTCACCCCTCCACTTT. The encoded protein is CASSNLDGYNSPLHF.

In its sample, this clonotype was seen many times. This chain joins TRBV6-6 and TRBJ2-3; D is perhaps TRBD1 or TRBD2 (5 bases each). Trimming left V 6 bases short and J 0 bases short, with 7 bases between. From germline, CDR1 is MNHNY and CDR2 SVGAGI (reference sequence). CDR3 length: 13 amino acids. Here the CDR3 reads CASSGASTDTQYF. The CDR3 DNA reads TGTGCCAGCAGCGGGGCTAGCACAGATACGCAGTATTTT.

This clonotype was seen ten or more times. The CDR3 sequence is CASSPNSGTLSYEQYF. CDR3 DNA: TGTGCCAGCAGCCCCAACTCCGGGACTCTTTCCTACGAGCAGTACTTC. J is TRBJ2-7 and V is TRBV7-6; TRBD2 is a possible D gene (6 bases). The CDR3 has 16 amino acids. Germline V gives CDR1 SGHVS, CDR2 FNYEAQ. V was trimmed by 5 bases and J by 1 base, leaving 18 bases between them.

The table lists this clonotype with many counts. The chain recombines TRBV6-2 or TRBV6-3 with TRBJ1-1; tentative D call: TRBD1 (6 bases). CDR1 MNHEY and CDR2 SVGEGT come from the germline V gene. V was cut by 7 bases and J by 4 bases, with 13 bases left in between. This CDR3 is 13 amino acids long. The CDR3 loop reads CASTTGGATEAFF. The CDR3 DNA is TGTGCCAGCACCACCGGGGGCGCCACTGAAGCTTTCTTT.

This clonotype was detected many times. V is TRBV7-9 and J is TRBJ2-7; perhaps TRBD1 as D (5 bases). CDR1 is SEHNR, CDR2 FQNEAQ, per germline (reference sequence). V dropped 5 bases and J dropped 3 bases, with 14 bases sitting between them. This CDR3 comprises 14 residues. CDR3 amino acids: CASSPPTENYEQYF. The CDR3 region has the DNA TGTGCCAGCAGCCCCCCGACAGAAAACTACGAGCAGTACTTC.

The rearrangement links TRBV4-1 to TRBJ1-1; D remains unclear. CDR3 length equals 14 residues. Trimming pared 2 bases from V and 1 base from J, leaving 8 bases between. Germline V gene data show CDR1 as MGHRA and CDR2 as YSYEKL. CDR3: CASSQTTANTEAFF. The CDR3 region has the DNA TGCGCCAGCAGCCAAACGACGGCGAACACTGAAGCTTTCTTT.

This clonotype occurred many times. The V gene is TRBV28, the J gene TRBJ2-7; 12 nucleotides align to TRBD2. CDR1 and CDR2 from the germline V gene are MDHEN and SYDVKM. The ends lost 4 bases at V and 3 bases at J; junction bases unmatched: 10. CDR3 size: 17 residues. CDR3 nucleotides: TGTGCCAGCAGTTCCCGGACTAGCGGGGACGTGATCTACGAGCAGTACTTC. As protein: CASSSRTSGDVIYEQYF.

This clonotype came up many times. The V call is TRBV7-9, the J call TRBJ2-7; D might be TRBD2 (6 bases). This CDR3 is built from 14 residues. Germline values: CDR1 SEHNR, CDR2 FQNEAQ (reference sequence). V was cut by 5 bases and J by 2 bases, with 13 bases left in between. The CDR3 DNA sequence: TGTGCCAGCAGCGCACTAGCTCTTCCCTACGAGCAGTACTTC. This sequence encodes CASSALALPYEQYF.

This clonotype was seen only once. Germline and junction disagree at one end, which may indicate a read error. The rearrangement links TRBV7-9 to TRBJ2-2; 9 bases map to TRBD1. From germline, CDR1 is SEHNR and CDR2 FQNEAQ (reference sequence). This CDR3 comprises 14 residues. DNA for the CDR3: TGCGCCAGCACCAAGGGACAGGGAGCCGGGGAGCTGTTTTTT. Its translation: CASTKGQGAGELFF.

This clonotype was detected many times. The J gene is TRBJ2-7, the V gene TRBV7-2; 9 bases line up with TRBD1. Germline CDR1 reads SGHTA; CDR2 reads FQGNSA. The CDR3 length is 15 residues. Unmatched junction bases numbered 3, after V lost 3 bases and J lost 0 bases. CDR3 sequence reads: CASSFYRGPSYEQYF. For the CDR3, the DNA is TGTGCCAGCAGCTTCTACAGGGGGCCCTCCTACGAGCAGTACTTC.

This clonotype showed up many times. The chain carries TRBV20-1 and TRBJ1-5; D remains unclear. This CDR3 has 14 amino acids. V lost 5 bases and J lost 2, with 13 bases in between. CDR1 and CDR2 (germline): DFQATT, SNEGSKA (reference sequence). The CDR3 region has the DNA TGCAGTGCTGGAACAGAGTGGGGCAATCAGCCCCAGCATTTT. The encoded protein is CSAGTEWGNQPQHF.

This clonotype has a count of ten or more. The chain uses TRBV27 and TRBJ1-1, with D unresolved. Germline V gene sequence: CDR1 MNHEY, CDR2 SMNVEV (reference sequence). CDR3 length: 14 residues. Deletions cut 5 bases from V and 4 bases from J, with 14 bases between. CDR3 residues: CASSPWTGSTEAFF. The CDR3 DNA reads TGTGCCAGCAGTCCCTGGACCGGTTCCACTGAAGCTTTCTTT.

This clonotype occurred many times. The chain uses TRBV27 and TRBJ2-3, with a weak D call TRBD2 (7 bases). Germline V gene data show CDR1 as MNHEY and CDR2 as SMNVEV (reference sequence). The length of the CDR3 is 17 residues. V lost 1 base and J lost 5, with 19 bases in between. CDR3 sequence: CASSLLGGGGGEDTQYF. The CDR3 coding sequence is TGTGCCAGCAGTTTATTGGGAGGGGGTGGCGGTGAAGATACGCAGTATTTT.

There are many counts of this clonotype. V is TRBV3-1 and J is TRBJ1-5; no firm D call. CDR1 is LGHDT and CDR2 is YNNKEL in the germline V gene (reference sequence). This CDR3 is built from 12 residues. V lost 4 bases to trimming and J lost 3 bases, with 4 bases between them. The CDR3 nucleotides read TGTGCCAGCAGCCGGCTCAATCAGCCCCAGCATTTT. Translating gives CASSRLNQPQHF. The complete variable domain, with remaining parts taken from reference TRBV3-1 and TRBJ1-5, reads DTAVSQTPKYLVTQMGNDKSIKCEQNLGHDTMYWYKQDSKKFLKIMFSYNNKELIINETVPNRFSPKSPDKAHLNLHINSLELGDSAVYFCASSRLNQPQHFGDGTRLSIL.

This clonotype occurred many times. The chain combines TRBV6-5 with TRBJ1-1; D is possibly TRBD1 (5 bases). Germline V gene sequence: CDR1 MNHEY, CDR2 SVGAGI. V was cut by 5 bases and J by 0 bases, with 10 bases left in between. The CDR3 spans 14 residues. The CDR3 nucleotides read TGTGCCAGCAGTCCGACAGTACTGAACACTGAAGCTTTCTTT. Amino acid sequence: CASSPTVLNTEAFF.

At least ten counts were recorded for this clonotype. The chain uses TRBV20-1 and TRBJ2-1; D not resolved. The germline V gene has CDR1 DFQATT and CDR2 SNEGSKA (reference sequence). The V and J ends lost 0 bases and 5 bases respectively, with 8 bases between them. This CDR3 comprises 13 residues. The CDR3, as DNA: TGCAGTGCTAGAGATAAAGGACACAATGAGCAGTTCTTC. It encodes CSARDKGHNEQFF.

By share, this clonotype counts as medium-sized (0.01 to 0.1%). The chain joins TRBV4-2 to TRBJ2-7, with D maybe TRBD2 (6 bases). The CDR3 extends over 12 amino acids. Germline CDR1 is LGHNA and CDR2 is YNFKEQ. Trimming removed 4 bases from V and 4 bases from J, with 8 bases in between. CDR3 in DNA: TGTGCCAGCAGCCCCGGAGGGTACGAGCAGTACTTC. This encodes CASSPGGYEQYF.